Presented here are 22 T cell receptor beta chains from one specimen sequenced in a study of blood T cell repertoires in COVID-19. Produced via immunoSEQ multiplex PCR; TCRdb's table is partial and in-frame only. The sample yields roughly 500,000 clones, 89% seen once. Sequencing was performed on peripheral blood. Source of these receptors: a man between 18 and 35 years old with COVID-19, enrolled during active disease.

J is TRBJ2-4 and V is TRBV19; TRBD2 aligns across 9 bases. V trimming: 4 bases; J trimming: 1 base; junction bases outside the gene matches: 5. The CDR3 has 16 amino acids. CDR1 is LNHDA, CDR2 SQIVND, per germline (reference sequence). The CDR3 coding sequence is TGTGCCAGTAGTAGTGGCGGGAGGGCGGCCAAAAACATTCAGTACTTC. Protein: CASSSGGRAAKNIQYF.

The chain employs TRBV5-8 and TRBJ1-1; unclear D gene. Between the trimmed V and J ends, which lost 4 bases and 1 base, there was a span of 14 bases. Germline assignment: CDR1 SGHTS and CDR2 YDEGEE. This CDR3 spans 15 amino acids. CDR3 protein: CASSPGIGRNTEAFF. CDR3 DNA sequence: TGTGCCAGCAGCCCGGGGATAGGGCGGAACACTGAAGCTTTCTTT.

V usage is TRBV12-3 or TRBV12-4 and J usage is TRBJ1-5, with D hard to call. Trimming stripped 2 bases from V and 4 bases from J, with 6 bases between. The CDR3 runs 13 residues. CDR3 sequence reads: CASSLPGNQPQHF. In DNA, the CDR3 is TGTGCCAGCAGTTTACCGGGGAATCAGCCCCAGCATTTT.

This clone has more than one count but fewer than ten. The chain links TRBV2 to TRBJ2-3; 10 nucleotides align to TRBD1. Germline V CDR1 and CDR2: SNHLY, FYNNEI. This CDR3 is built from 14 residues. V was clipped by 4 bases and J by 3 bases; unmatched bases: 1. Written as DNA, the CDR3 is TGTGCCAGCAGTGGACAGGGGGCTACAGATACGCAGTATTTT. The encoded protein is CASSGQGATDTQYF.

The chain is built from TRBV2 and TRBJ1-6; unclear D gene. The V end lost 6 bases, the J end lost 6 bases, and 9 bases lay between the germline ends. Germline V gives CDR1 SNHLY, CDR2 FYNNEI. The CDR3 length is 13 residues. CDR3 sequence: CASSRSGNSPLHF. The CDR3 DNA sequence: TGTGCCAGCAGCCGATCGGGTAATTCACCCCTCCACTTT.

The chain recombines TRBV4-1 with TRBJ1-1, with a weak D call TRBD1 (6 bases). V gave up 5 bases and J gave up 0 bases, with 19 bases separating them. The CDR3 length is 17 residues. Germline V gene sequence: CDR1 MGHRA, CDR2 YSYEKL. The CDR3 sequence is CASSTGGAERMNTEAFF. The CDR3 coding sequence is TGCGCCAGCAGCACTGGGGGGGCCGAGCGCATGAACACTGAAGCTTTCTTT.

In its sample, this clone was seen a few times. The V call is TRBV27, the J call TRBJ2-7, with a possible D match to TRBD2 (6 bases). Trimming removed 6 bases at V and 5 bases at J, with 23 bases between. CDR1 is MNHEY and CDR2 is SMNVEV in the germline V gene (reference sequence). The CDR3 runs 16 residues. The CDR3, as DNA: TGTGCCAGCAGGACTTACCCGTGGAGGGGCGTCGACGAGCAGTACTTC. This gives the protein CASRTYPWRGVDEQYF.

The chain recombines TRBV7-2 with TRBJ2-7; no clear D gene. This CDR3 has 14 residues. Germline values: CDR1 SGHTA, CDR2 FQGNSA. The ends were cut back, 8 bases at V and 6 bases at J, with 20 bases in the middle. In DNA form, the CDR3 reads TGTGCCAGCGCATCGAGAGATTCTCCTCTCGAGCAGTACTTC. Translating it yields CASASRDSPLEQYF.

This clone was seen once. The rearrangement joins TRBV24-1 to TRBJ2-7; D unresolved. V gave up 5 bases and J gave up 6 bases, with 22 bases separating them. This CDR3 region has 16 residues. Germline V CDR1 and CDR2: KGHDR, SFDVKD. The CDR3 region has the DNA TGTGCCACCAGTGTCGCTTTACCCTTCGGGTTAGGCGAGCAGTACTTC. This encodes CATSVALPFGLGEQYF.

This rearrangement joins TRBV18 to TRBJ1-1; D not certain. CDR3 length: 15 amino acids. Trimming left V 3 bases short and J 5 bases short, with 16 bases between. Germline assignment: CDR1 KGHSH and CDR2 LQKENI. In DNA, the CDR3 is TGTGCCAGCTCACCGAAAGAGGGTGGGAGGACTGAAGCTTTCTTT. Its translation is CASSPKEGGRTEAFF.

The CDR3 DNA sequence: TGTGCCAGCAGCGGACCCAAACTCCCGGGACTAGCACCGAACACCGGGGAGCTGTTTTTT. Translation: CASSGPKLPGLAPNTGELFF. The genes are TRBV9 and TRBJ2-2; 9 bases fit TRBD2. The CDR3 runs 20 residues. V lost 3 bases and J lost 0; bases outside the gene matches: 15. Germline CDR1 is SGDLS and CDR2 is YYNGEE.

The chain employs TRBV3-1 (or the pseudogene TRBV3-2) and TRBJ1-2; TRBD1 is a possible D gene (6 bases). V shed 1 base and J shed 6 bases, with 9 bases lying between them. This CDR3 is built from 13 residues. Germline V gene data show CDR1 as LGHDT and CDR2 as YNNKEL (reference sequence). This chain's CDR3 is CASSQGGQNGYTF. The DNA of the CDR3 is TGTGCCAGCAGCCAAGGGGGGCAGAATGGCTACACCTTC.

The V gene is TRBV4-1, the J gene TRBJ1-4; 8 bases match TRBD1. Germline V CDR1 and CDR2: MGHRA, YSYEKL. The CDR3 covers 17 residues. The V and J ends lost 3 bases and 4 bases, in that order; junction bases with no gene match: 10. The chain's CDR3 is CASSQGSRGRGNEKLFF. The CDR3 DNA sequence: TGCGCCAGCAGCCAGGGCTCCAGGGGGCGCGGTAATGAAAAACTGTTTTTT.

The rearrangement uses TRBV12-5 and TRBJ2-2, with a possible D match to TRBD2 (5 bases). This CDR3 region has 14 residues. Germline-derived CDR1 and CDR2 are LGHNT and FRNRAP. Trimming shortened V by 4 bases and J by 5 bases, and 11 bases separated the two germline ends. For the CDR3, the DNA is TGTGCTAGTGGTTCCCGCCAGCGGACCGGGGAGCTGTTTTTT. Encoded protein: CASGSRQRTGELFF.

The chain carries TRBV3-1 (or the pseudogene TRBV3-2) and TRBJ1-2; D is uncertain. The CDR3 contains 15 residues. V was clipped by 5 bases and J by 4 bases, with 17 bases between them. CDR1 and CDR2 from the germline V gene are LGHDT and YNNKEL (reference sequence). The CDR3 reads CASSTRAGTTYGYTF. Here the CDR3 DNA reads TGTGCCAGCAGCACGCGCGCAGGAACCACCTATGGCTACACCTTC.

The genes are TRBV5-4 and TRBJ2-5; 7 positions agree with TRBD2. With 2 bases clipped from V and 2 bases from J, the junction kept 3 bases outside the gene matches. The germline CDR1 and CDR2 sequences are SGHNT and YYREEE (reference sequence). CDR3 length: 14 amino acids. The CDR3 bases are TGTGCCAGCAGCTTTGTGGGGGGGCAAGAGACCCAGTACTTC. Translation: CASSFVGGQETQYF. Supplemented by reference TRBV5-4 and TRBJ2-5, the full variable domain reads ETGVTQSPTHLIKTRGQQVTLRCSSQSGHNTVSWYQQALGQGPQFIFQYYREEENGRGNFPPRFSGLQFPNYSSELNVNALELDDSALYLCASSFVGGQETQYFGPGTRLLVL.

This chain connects TRBV7-6 to TRBJ2-3, with 10 bases that match TRBD2. The germline V gene has CDR1 SGHVS and CDR2 FNYEAQ. This CDR3 contains 17 residues. J lost 11 bases, V lost 3 bases, and 17 bases had no gene match. This chain's CDR3 is CASSLGSGRAAQIRQYF. CDR3 bases: TGTGCCAGCAGCTTGGGAAGCGGGAGGGCTGCTCAGATACGGCAGTATTTT.

V is TRBV4-2 and J is TRBJ2-5; 11 bases match TRBD2. Germline V CDR1 and CDR2: LGHNA, YNFKEQ. The V gene end was trimmed by 6 bases and the J gene end by 2 bases; junction bases not matched to a gene: 5. CDR3 length: 15 amino acids. The CDR3 spells CASRPGLADQETQYF. DNA for the CDR3: TGTGCCAGCAGACCGGGACTAGCGGATCAAGAGACCCAGTACTTC.

The rearrangement uses TRBV6-2 or TRBV6-3 and TRBJ1-4, with 11 bases lining up with TRBD1. Germline loops: CDR1 MNHEY, CDR2 SVGEGT. Trimming at V came to 0 bases and at J to 5 bases, leaving 5 bases not matched to a gene. The CDR3 spans 17 residues. CDR3 bases: TGTGCCAGCAGTTACTCGATCGGGACAGGGGGGAATGAAAAACTGTTTTTT. Translated: CASSYSIGTGGNEKLFF.

The rearrangement links TRBV19 to TRBJ2-1; 10 bases are shared with TRBD1. Germline loops: CDR1 LNHDA, CDR2 SQIVND (reference sequence). The CDR3 loop spans 15 amino acids. Unmatched junction bases numbered 10, after V lost 7 bases and J lost 7 bases. The CDR3 region has the DNA TGTGCCAGTACTACCTGGGGGACAGGGGATAATGAGCAGTTCTTC. It yields the protein CASTTWGTGDNEQFF.

The chain employs TRBV5-1 and TRBJ1-6; 10 positions agree with TRBD1. J was trimmed by 10 bases and V by 0 bases; bases with no gene match: 7. The germline CDR1 and CDR2 sequences are SGHRS and YFSETQ. This CDR3 is built from 16 residues. CDR3 loop: CASSLGSGDRGSPLHF. The CDR3 nucleotides read TGCGCCAGCAGCTTGGGTTCCGGGGACAGGGGATCACCCCTCCACTTT. Filled out from reference TRBV5-1 and TRBJ1-6, the complete variable domain reads KAGVTQTPRYLIKTRGQQVTLSCSPISGHRSVSWYQQTPGQGLQFLFEYFSETQRNKGNFPGRFSGRQFSNSRSEMNVSTLELGDSALYLCASSLGSGDRGSPLHFGNGTRLTVT.

This clone has just one count. The chain has TRBV24-1 and TRBJ2-7, with 8 bases that match TRBD2. Germline CDR1 KGHDR, CDR2 SFDVKD. The CDR3 contains 14 residues. The V and J ends lost 3 bases and 6 bases, in that order; junction bases with no gene match: 6. CDR3 DNA: TGTGCCACCAGTGATAGCGGGAGATTTCTCGAGCAGTACTTC. Translation gives CATSDSGRFLEQYF.